This T cell receptor beta chain was captured in a study of blood T cell repertoires in COVID-19. Study-level information: Acute and convalescent COVID-19 samples came from the United States, Italy and Spain. PBMCs, B-cell-depleted T cells, or T cells were the source of the cDNA or gDNA that made up the material.

While infection was still active, Seattle patients were enrolled and then followed longitudinally. J lost 4 bases, V lost 4 bases, and 7 bases had no gene match. Germline CDR1 is SGHRS and CDR2 is YFSETQ. The CDR3 runs 15 residues. Authors' analysis steps: Amplification of reference gene primers provided the estimated nucleated cell counts. This table comes from immunoSEQ multiplex PCR, and its TCRdb copy is limited to in-frame clones, with some not included. V and J calls and clone size come straight from that table; D and trimming were deduced from the DNA. This table has some 360,000 clones, roughly nine tenths appearing once.

This chain joins TRBV5-1 and TRBJ2-3; the match to TRBD2 covers 9 bases. The sequence came from a woman aged 55 to 70 with COVID-19, enrolled during active disease. Sample: peripheral blood. CDR3 sequence reads: CASSDPSGAADTQYF. The CDR3 nucleotides are TGCGCCAGCAGCGACCCTAGCGGGGCCGCAGATACGCAGTATTTT.